One and the same sample provided the 9 T cell receptor beta chains below, sequenced in a study of identical twins. TCRdb reanalysed the 5' RACE reads using MiXCR and keeps one entry per CDR3 protein. The table records hundreds of thousands of distinct CDR3 sequences, around 6.1% of them present only once. The sample taken for sequencing was naive T cells sorted from blood. The origin of the receptors is a man aged 18 to 35 in good health.

The table lists this clonotype with a few counts. This chain uses TRBV28 with TRBJ1-4; D perhaps matches TRBD1 (5 bases). Germline CDR1 and CDR2: MDHEN and SYDVKM. Trimming took off 3 bases at V and 5 bases at J, with 16 bases between the two ends. This CDR3 is built from 16 residues. CDR3 in DNA: TGTGCCAGCAGTTTGGGGGGAGTTGAAGACAATGAAAAACTGTTTTTT. This gives the protein CASSLGGVEDNEKLFF. Full variable domain (rest looked up from reference TRBV28 and TRBJ1-4): DVKVTQSSRYLVKRTGEKVFLECVQDMDHENMFWYRQDPGLGLRLIYFSYDVKMKEKGDIPEGYSVSREKKERFSLILESASTNQTSMYLCASSLGGVEDNEKLFFGSGTQLSVL.

This clonotype was recorded many times. The chain joins TRBV29-1 to TRBJ2-7; perhaps TRBD2 as D (6 bases). Germline CDR1 SQVTM, CDR2 ANQGSEA. The CDR3 length is 14 residues. V was cut by 8 bases and J by 4 bases, with 21 bases left in between. The CDR3 sequence: CSCSGGEKTYEQYF. The CDR3 nucleotides read TGCAGCTGTAGCGGAGGGGAGAAGACGTACGAGCAGTACTTC.

The chain employs TRBV28 and TRBJ1-5, with D possibly TRBD1 on 6 matching bases. CDR1 is MDHEN, CDR2 SYDVKM, per germline. The CDR3 extends over 13 amino acids. Trimming left V 4 bases short and J 6 bases short, with 10 bases between. This CDR3 reads CASSSGVGQPQHF. The DNA for the CDR3 is TGTGCCAGCAGTTCAGGGGTGGGTCAGCCCCAGCATTTT.

At least ten counts were recorded for this clonotype. This chain links TRBV20-1 with TRBJ2-1; tentative D call: TRBD2 (5 bases). V lost 0 bases, J lost 2 bases, and 14 bases lay in between. The CDR3 runs 16 residues. CDR1 is DFQATT and CDR2 is SNEGSKA in the germline V gene (reference sequence). In DNA form, the CDR3 reads TGCAGTGCTAGAGATAATAGCCAGGAGGCCTACAATGAGCAGTTCTTC. This translates into CSARDNSQEAYNEQFF.

In this sample, this clonotype turned up many times. V usage is TRBV7-8 and J usage is TRBJ2-7; TRBD1 aligns across 7 bases. V was clipped by 4 bases and J by 5 bases; unmatched bases: 11. The CDR3 is 15 residues long. CDR1 is SGHVS and CDR2 is FQNEAQ in the germline V gene. CDR3 sequence: CASSSRGQVGNEQYV. The CDR3 nucleotides are TGTGCCAGCAGCTCGAGGGGGCAGGTTGGTAACGAGCAGTACGTC.

This clonotype showed up many times. V gene TRBV20-1 combines with J gene TRBJ1-3, with TRBD1 matching 7 bases. The ends lost 3 bases at V and 4 bases at J; junction bases unmatched: 9. Germline lookup yields CDR1 DFQATT and CDR2 SNEGSKA (reference sequence). The CDR3 covers 15 residues. Here the CDR3 DNA reads TGCAGTGCTAGTAAGGGGGCGGCGGTAGGAAACACCATATATTTT. This encodes CSASKGAAVGNTIYF.

This clonotype was observed a handful of times. This chain joins TRBV11-3 and TRBJ2-1; 7 bases are a match to TRBD2. The junction had 7 bases not matched to a gene; V was cut back by 5 bases and J by 3 bases. This CDR3 has 15 residues. Germline assignment: CDR1 SGHNT and CDR2 YENEEA. The CDR3 DNA is TGTGCCAGCAGCCCTCGGGACTACCTCTACAATGAGCAGTTCTTC. This translates into CASSPRDYLYNEQFF.

The V call is TRBV11-2, the J call TRBJ2-2; the D call may be TRBD1 or TRBD2 (6 bases each). Germline V gene lookup returns CDR1 SGHAT and CDR2 FQNNGV. V lost 4 bases, J lost 8 bases, and 17 bases lay in between. The CDR3 spans 15 residues. CDR3 coding DNA: TGTGCCAGCAGCTCCCCAAGGGGGAGGTCGGGGGAGCTGTTTTTT. Its translation: CASSSPRGRSGELFF. Looking up the rest from reference TRBV11-2 and TRBJ2-2 gives the full variable domain: EAGVAQSPRYKIIEKRQSVAFWCNPISGHATLYWYQQILGQGPKLLIQFQNNGVVDDSQLPKDRFSAERLKGVDSTLKIQPAKLEDSAVYLCASSSPRGRSGELFFGEGSRLTVL.

This clonotype showed up just a few times. The chain uses TRBV6-4 and TRBJ2-1; 9 bases are shared with TRBD1. V lost 5 bases to trimming and J lost 0 bases; unmatched junction nucleotides: 14. The CDR3 totals 19 residues. The germline CDR1 and CDR2 sequences are MRHNA and SNTAGT. CDR3 loop: CASSNTGGEHRSSYNEQFF. The CDR3 region has the DNA TGTGCCAGCAGTAACACAGGGGGCGAACACCGAAGCTCCTACAATGAGCAGTTCTTC.